A single sample gave rise to the 2 T cell receptor beta chains below, sequenced in a study of cytomegalovirus exposure and HLA in healthy donors. The PCR had 60 Vbeta and 13 Jbeta primers. TCRdb keeps only in-frame clones here, not all; method: immunoSEQ multiplex PCR. The sample lists 64,000 or so clones, 70% occurring once. Sequenced: PBMCs. These TCRs come from a woman aged 45-60 years in good health and CMV-seropositive.

This chain joins TRBV29-1 and TRBJ1-1; TRBD1 might be the D (5 bases). The CDR3 totals 13 residues. Trimming took off 6 bases at V and 9 bases at J, with 20 bases between the two ends. Germline V gives CDR1 SQVTM, CDR2 ANQGSEA. As DNA, the CDR3 is TGCAGCGTGCCTTCCGGGGGACTGATAAAAGCTTTCTTT. Residues: CSVPSGGLIKAFF.

The chain employs TRBV4-3 and TRBJ1-1; TRBD1 might be the D (5 bases). Germline CDR1 reads LGHNA; CDR2 reads YSLEER. The CDR3 totals 13 residues. The V end was cut by 4 bases, the J end by 1 base, with 7 bases between. In DNA form, the CDR3 reads TGCGCCAGCAGCCGACAGCAGAACACTGAAGCTTTCTTT. It translates to CASSRQQNTEAFF.